This entry describes one T cell receptor (beta chain). The germline gene is not matched at one end of the junction; a read error may be the cause. The record originates from a study of blood T cell repertoires in COVID-19. This CDR3 is 15 amino acids long. Germline V lookup: CDR1 SGHRS, CDR2 YFSETQ. Method: immunoSEQ multiplex PCR; TCRdb's copy keeps in-frame clones and lacks some. The sample lists some 270,000 clones; 89% were seen once. The sample consisted of peripheral blood. The chain employs TRBV5-1 and TRBJ1-2, with 10 bases that match TRBD1. The sequence derives from a man aged 45-65 years with acute or convalescent COVID-19. The CDR3 spells CASSLGTGVGYGYTF. CDR3 sequence (DNA): TGCGCCAGCAGTTTGGGGACAGGGGTGGGCTATGGCTACACCTTC.